Listed below are T cell receptor beta chains from one sample, sequenced in a study of shared clonotypes between healthy human individuals. Method: immunoSEQ multiplex PCR; TCRdb's copy keeps in-frame clones and lacks some. The table lists 550,000 to 600,000 clones, roughly four fifths of them singletons. Sequences were obtained from PBMCs. The source is a middle-aged woman in good health. Some clones in this sample may be carry-over from other donors' samples. Each CDR3 is given with its conserved first and last residue. A D gene is named only where the DNA matches it firmly. Part of the rows lack a size; the others show once, few, many or a class for expanded clones.

>many|TRBJ2-7|NA|TRBV10-1
TGCGCCAGCAGTGAGGGATTACAGGGCGTGCAGTACTTC
CASSEGLQGVQYF
>NA|TRBJ1-4|NA|TRBV11-2
TGTGCCAGCAGCTTAGGACGGAATGAAAAACTGTTTTTT
CASSLGRNEKLFF
>once|TRBJ2-5|TRBD2|TRBV19
TGTGCCAGTAGCCCGGGACTAGCGGGAGGAGGTCGAGAGACCCAGTACTTC
CASSPGLAGGGRETQYF
>NA|TRBJ2-3|NA|TRBV19
TGTGCCAGTAGTATAGGTCCGTCGGGAGGCACAGATACGCAGTATTTT
CASSIGPSGGTDTQYF
>NA|TRBJ2-2|TRBD2|TRBV7-2
TGTGCCAGCAGCCCCCACGTAGCGGGAATTAACACCGGGGAGCTGTTTTTT
CASSPHVAGINTGELFF
>NA|TRBJ2-7|NA|TRBV19
TGTGCCAGTAGTTATTACAGGGAGAGCGAGCAGTACTTC
CASSYYRESEQYF
>NA|TRBJ2-2|TRBD2|TRBV5-1
TGCGCCAGCAGCGGAGGACTAGCGGGAGCGGCCGGGGAGCTGTTTTTT
CASSGGLAGAAGELFF
>NA|TRBJ2-1|NA|TRBV19
TGTGCCAGTACCCTTTCAGGGCCCTCATACAATGAGCAGTTCTTC
CASTLSGPSYNEQFF
>NA|TRBJ1-1|NA|TRBV4-1
TGCGCCAGCAGCCTAGGGGTAGGGGGGAACACTGAAGCTTTCTTT
CASSLGVGGNTEAFF
>NA|TRBJ1-5|NA|TRBV18
TGTGCCAGCTCACCCCAACCCCAGGGTCGGCCCCAGCATTTT
CASSPQPQGRPQHF
>NA|TRBJ2-4|TRBD2|TRBV29-1
TGCAGCGCACATAGCGGGTTAAGGAAGTACTTC
CSAHSGLRKYF
>NA|TRBJ1-1|NA|TRBV29-1
TGCAGCGTCGAAGGACCTCCTGAAGCTTTCTTT
CSVEGPPEAFF
>NA|TRBJ2-5|NA|TRBV7-2
TGTGCCAGCAGCCGAGGGGTCCTAGCGCTACAAGAGACCCAGTACTTC
CASSRGVLALQETQYF
>NA|TRBJ2-7|NA|TRBV4-2
TGTGCCAGCAGCGAGACAGGGGGCGTTACGACTAGCGGAAGGTACGAGCAGTACTTC
CASSETGGVTTSGRYEQYF